This TCR beta chain was captured in a study of Ad26.COV2.S vaccination and SARS-CoV-2 variants. Study overall: Recipients of Ad26.COV2.S got it intramuscularly, once or twice 56 days apart. Broader study findings: After vaccination, reports described spike-specific CD8+ and CD4+ T cell responses as showing substantial breadth.

CDR1 is SNHLY and CDR2 is FYNNEI in the germline V gene. Germline trimming cut 6 bases from V and 9 bases from J; bases unmatched to any gene: 10. The CDR3 runs 15 residues. Regarding treatment: around 19 received Ad26.COV2.S at low or high dose, single or two shots; roughly five received placebo; per-sample allocation not given. Day 63 after the first injection of vaccine or placebo was the sampling time. An adult aged 18-55 years in Boston served as the donor. As its vector, the vaccine had Ad26, which expressed Wuhan-strain SARS-CoV-2 spike. Profiling relied on immunoSEQ multiplex PCR, and the TCRdb table lists in-frame clones only, not all of them. Here the sample spans more than 300,000 clones, around 88% being singletons. In this sample, this clone turned up a few times. No antigen is known for it.

This chain uses TRBV2 with TRBJ1-6; 8 nucleotides align to TRBD1. The sequences come from peripheral blood, collected in a trial of Ad26.COV2.S vaccine versus placebo. The sequence was obtained from a person aged 18-60 years who received the Ad26.COV2.S COVID-19 vaccine or a placebo. The CDR3 protein is CASSSQGVRGSPLHF. As DNA, the CDR3 is TGTGCCAGCAGCTCACAGGGGGTTCGAGGTTCACCCCTCCACTTT. Based on the CDR3 plus reference TRBV2 and TRBJ1-6, the full variable domain is EPEVTQTPSHQVTQMGQEVILRCVPISNHLYFYWYRQILGQKVEFLVSFYNNEISEKSEIFDDQFSVERPDGSNFTLKIRSTKLEDSAMYFCASSSQGVRGSPLHFGNGTRLTVT.